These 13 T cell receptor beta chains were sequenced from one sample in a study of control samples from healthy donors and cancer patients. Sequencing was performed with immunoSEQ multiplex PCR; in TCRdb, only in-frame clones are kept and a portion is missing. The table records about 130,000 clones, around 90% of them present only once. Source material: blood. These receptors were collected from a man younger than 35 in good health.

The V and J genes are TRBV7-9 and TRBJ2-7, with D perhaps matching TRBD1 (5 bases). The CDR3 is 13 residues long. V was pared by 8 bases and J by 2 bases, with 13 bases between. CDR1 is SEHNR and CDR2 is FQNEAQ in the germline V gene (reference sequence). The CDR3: CASQGYTTYEQYF. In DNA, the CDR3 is TGTGCCAGCCAGGGTTACACTACCTACGAGCAGTACTTC.

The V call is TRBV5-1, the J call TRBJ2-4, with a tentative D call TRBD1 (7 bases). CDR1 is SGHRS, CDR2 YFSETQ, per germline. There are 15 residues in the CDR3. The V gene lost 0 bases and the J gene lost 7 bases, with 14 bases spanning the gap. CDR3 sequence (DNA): TGCGCCAGCAGCTTGGAGCAGGGGGGCGATAACATTCAGTACTTC. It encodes CASSLEQGGDNIQYF.

The CDR3 DNA follows: TGTGCCAGCAGCTTGAATCGGAGGGGCGCATTCTATGGCTACACCTTC. Its translation is CASSLNRRGAFYGYTF. This chain joins TRBV11-2 and TRBJ1-2, with D perhaps matching TRBD1 (5 bases). V shed 3 bases and J shed 4 bases, with 18 bases lying between them. CDR1 and CDR2 from the germline V gene are SGHAT and FQNNGV. The CDR3 has 16 amino acids.

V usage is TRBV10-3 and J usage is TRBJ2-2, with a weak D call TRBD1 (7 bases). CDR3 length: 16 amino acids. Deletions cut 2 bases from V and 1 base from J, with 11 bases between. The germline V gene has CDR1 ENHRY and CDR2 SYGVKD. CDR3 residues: CAISEQGGGNTGELFF. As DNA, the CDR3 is TGTGCCATCAGTGAGCAGGGGGGAGGGAACACCGGGGAGCTGTTTTTT.

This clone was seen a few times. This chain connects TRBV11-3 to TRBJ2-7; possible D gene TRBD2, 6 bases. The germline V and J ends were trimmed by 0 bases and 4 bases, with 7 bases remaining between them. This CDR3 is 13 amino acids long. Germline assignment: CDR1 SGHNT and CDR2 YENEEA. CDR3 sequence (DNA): TGTGCCAGCAGCTTAGAGGAGGGATACGAGCAGTACTTC. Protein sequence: CASSLEEGYEQYF.

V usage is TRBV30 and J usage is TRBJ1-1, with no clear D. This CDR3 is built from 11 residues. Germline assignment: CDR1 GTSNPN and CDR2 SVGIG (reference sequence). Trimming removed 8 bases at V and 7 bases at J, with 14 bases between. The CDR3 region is CASIAVLEAFF. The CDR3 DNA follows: TGTGCCAGTATCGCCGTCCTTGAAGCTTTCTTT.

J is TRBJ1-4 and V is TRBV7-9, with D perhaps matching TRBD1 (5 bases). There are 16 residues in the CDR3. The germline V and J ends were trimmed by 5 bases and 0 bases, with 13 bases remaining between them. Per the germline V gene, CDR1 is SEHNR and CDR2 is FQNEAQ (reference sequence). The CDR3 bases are TGTGCCAGCAGCCTATCCCGGGACGCAACTAATGAAAAACTGTTTTTT. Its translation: CASSLSRDATNEKLFF.

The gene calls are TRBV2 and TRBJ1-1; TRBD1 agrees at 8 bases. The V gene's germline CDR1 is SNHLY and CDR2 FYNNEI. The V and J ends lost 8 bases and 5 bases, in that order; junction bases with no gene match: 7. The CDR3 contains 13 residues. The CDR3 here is CASSNRGFTEAFF. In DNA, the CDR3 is TGTGCCAGCTCTAACAGGGGGTTTACTGAAGCTTTCTTT. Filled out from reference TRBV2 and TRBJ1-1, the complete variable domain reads EPEVTQTPSHQVTQMGQEVILRCVPISNHLYFYWYRQILGQKVEFLVSFYNNEISEKSEIFDDQFSVERPDGSNFTLKIRSTKLEDSAMYFCASSNRGFTEAFFGQGTRLTVV.

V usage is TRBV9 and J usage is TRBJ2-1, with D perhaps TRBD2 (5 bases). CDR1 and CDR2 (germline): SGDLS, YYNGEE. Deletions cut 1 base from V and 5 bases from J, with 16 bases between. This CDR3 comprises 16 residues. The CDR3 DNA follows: TGTGCCAGCAGCGTATGGTCCGAGGGTGGCCACAATGAGCAGTTCTTC. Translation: CASSVWSEGGHNEQFF.

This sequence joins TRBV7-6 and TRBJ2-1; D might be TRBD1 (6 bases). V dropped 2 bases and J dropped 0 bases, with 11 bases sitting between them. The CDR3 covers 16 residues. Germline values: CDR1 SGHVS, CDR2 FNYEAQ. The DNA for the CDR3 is TGTGCCAGCAGCTTATTCGCAGGGGACTCCTACAATGAGCAGTTCTTC. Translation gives CASSLFAGDSYNEQFF.

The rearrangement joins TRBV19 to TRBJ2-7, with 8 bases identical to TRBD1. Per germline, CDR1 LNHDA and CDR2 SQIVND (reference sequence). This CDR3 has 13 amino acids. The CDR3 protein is CARGDRSSYEQYF. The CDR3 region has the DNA TGTGCGAGAGGGGACAGGAGCTCCTACGAGCAGTACTTC.

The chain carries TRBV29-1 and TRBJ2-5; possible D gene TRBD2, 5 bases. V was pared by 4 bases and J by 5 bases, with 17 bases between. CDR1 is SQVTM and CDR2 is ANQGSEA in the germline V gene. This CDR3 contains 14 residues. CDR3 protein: CSVAGSHHSETQYF. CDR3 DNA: TGCAGCGTTGCGGGATCCCACCATAGTGAGACCCAGTACTTC.

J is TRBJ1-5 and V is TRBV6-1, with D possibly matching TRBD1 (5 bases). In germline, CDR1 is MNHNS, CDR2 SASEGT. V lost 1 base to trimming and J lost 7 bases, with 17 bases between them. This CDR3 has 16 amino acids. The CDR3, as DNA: TGTGCCAGCAGTGAAGTGCAGGGCCCTTTTTGGCAGCCCCAGCATTTT. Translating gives CASSEVQGPFWQPQHF.